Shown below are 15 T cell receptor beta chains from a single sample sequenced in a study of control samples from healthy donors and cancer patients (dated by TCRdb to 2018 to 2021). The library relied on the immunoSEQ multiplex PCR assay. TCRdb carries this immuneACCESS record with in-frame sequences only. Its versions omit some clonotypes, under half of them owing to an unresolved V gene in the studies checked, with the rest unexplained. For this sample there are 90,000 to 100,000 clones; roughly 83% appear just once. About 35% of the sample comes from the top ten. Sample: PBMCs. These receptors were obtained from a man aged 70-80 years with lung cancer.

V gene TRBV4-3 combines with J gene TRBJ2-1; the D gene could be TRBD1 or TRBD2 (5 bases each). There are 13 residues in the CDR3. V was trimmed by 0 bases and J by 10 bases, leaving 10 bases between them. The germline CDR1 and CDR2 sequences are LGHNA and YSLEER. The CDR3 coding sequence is TGCGCCAGCAGCCAAGATTGGGGGTCGGAGCAGTTCTTC. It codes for CASSQDWGSEQFF.

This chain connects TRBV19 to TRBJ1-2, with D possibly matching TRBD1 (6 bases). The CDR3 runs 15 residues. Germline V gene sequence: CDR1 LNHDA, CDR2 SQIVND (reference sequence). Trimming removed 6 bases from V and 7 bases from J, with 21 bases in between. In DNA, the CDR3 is TGTGCCAGTAGCCCCATGAGGGGGGGCGCTTTTGGCTACACCTTC. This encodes CASSPMRGGAFGYTF.

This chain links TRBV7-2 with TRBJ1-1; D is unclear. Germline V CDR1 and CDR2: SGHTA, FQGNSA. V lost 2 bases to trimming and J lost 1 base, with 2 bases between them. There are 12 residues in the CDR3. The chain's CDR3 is CASSLTNTEAFF. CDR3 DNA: TGTGCCAGCAGCTTAACGAACACTGAAGCTTTCTTT.

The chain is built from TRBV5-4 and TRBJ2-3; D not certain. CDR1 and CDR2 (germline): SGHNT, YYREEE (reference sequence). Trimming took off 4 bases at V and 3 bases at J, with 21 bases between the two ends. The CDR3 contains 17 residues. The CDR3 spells CASSPSALAAVTDTQYF. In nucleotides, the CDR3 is TGTGCCAGCAGCCCATCCGCACTGGCGGCAGTGACAGATACGCAGTATTTT. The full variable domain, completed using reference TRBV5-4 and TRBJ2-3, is ETGVTQSPTHLIKTRGQQVTLRCSSQSGHNTVSWYQQALGQGPQFIFQYYREEENGRGNFPPRFSGLQFPNYSSELNVNALELDDSALYLCASSPSALAAVTDTQYFGPGTRLTVL.

The CDR3 sequence is CSAMAGQPQHF. The CDR3 nucleotides read TGCAGTGCTATGGCGGGACAGCCCCAGCATTTT. This chain connects TRBV20-1 to TRBJ1-5; no clear D. Germline V CDR1 and CDR2: DFQATT, SNEGSKA (reference sequence). The V and J ends lost 4 bases and 7 bases respectively, with 8 bases between them. The CDR3 loop spans 11 amino acids.

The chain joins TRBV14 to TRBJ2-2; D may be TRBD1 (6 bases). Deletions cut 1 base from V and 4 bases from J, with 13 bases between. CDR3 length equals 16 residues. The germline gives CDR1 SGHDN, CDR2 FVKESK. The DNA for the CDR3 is TGTGCCAGCAGCCAAGTCGGGCTGACAGGCACCGGGGAGCTGTTTTTT. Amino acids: CASSQVGLTGTGELFF.

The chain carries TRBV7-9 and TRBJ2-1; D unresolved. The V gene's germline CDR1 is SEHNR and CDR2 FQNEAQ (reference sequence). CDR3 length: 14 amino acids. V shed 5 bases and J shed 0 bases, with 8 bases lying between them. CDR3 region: CASSSKSSYNEQFF. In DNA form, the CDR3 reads TGTGCCAGCAGCAGCAAGAGCTCCTACAATGAGCAGTTCTTC.

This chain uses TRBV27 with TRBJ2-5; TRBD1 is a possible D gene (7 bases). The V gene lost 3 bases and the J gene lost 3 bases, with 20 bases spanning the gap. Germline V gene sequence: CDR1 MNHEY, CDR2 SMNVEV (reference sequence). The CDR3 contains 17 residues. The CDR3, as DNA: TGTGCCAGCAGTTTTGGTTTAGGGGGCGCGGGAAAAGAGACCCAGTACTTC. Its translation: CASSFGLGGAGKETQYF.

CDR3 residues: CASRPLVIRADTQYF. CDR3 coding DNA: TGTGCCAGCAGGCCTTTAGTGATCCGGGCAGATACGCAGTATTTT. The gene calls are TRBV6-5 and TRBJ2-3; D is uncertain. V was trimmed by 6 bases and J by 4 bases, leaving 17 bases between them. The germline V gene has CDR1 MNHEY and CDR2 SVGAGI. The CDR3 sequence is 15 residues long.

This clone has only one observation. The DNA for the CDR3 is TGTGCCAGCGGAGGGACAGCTAATGAAAAACTGTTTTTT. Its protein is CASGGTANEKLFF. This chain connects TRBV28 to TRBJ1-4; 7 bases agree with TRBD1. Unmatched junction bases numbered 3, after V lost 8 bases and J lost 3 bases. Germline loops: CDR1 MDHEN, CDR2 SYDVKM. CDR3 size: 13 residues. The whole variable domain, filled in from reference TRBV28 and TRBJ1-4, reads DVKVTQSSRYLVKRTGEKVFLECVQDMDHENMFWYRQDPGLGLRLIYFSYDVKMKEKGDIPEGYSVSREKKERFSLILESASTNQTSMYLCASGGTANEKLFFGSGTQLSVL.

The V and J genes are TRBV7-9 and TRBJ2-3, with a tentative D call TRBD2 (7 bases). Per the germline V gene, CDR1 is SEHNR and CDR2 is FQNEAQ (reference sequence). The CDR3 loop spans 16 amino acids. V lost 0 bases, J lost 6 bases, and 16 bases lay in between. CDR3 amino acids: CASSLALRGAGDTQYF. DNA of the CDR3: TGTGCCAGCAGCTTAGCTTTACGGGGGGCCGGGGATACGCAGTATTTT. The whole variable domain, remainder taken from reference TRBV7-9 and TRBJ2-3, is DTGVSQNPRHKITKRGQNVTFRCDPISEHNRLYWYRQTLGQGPEFLTYFQNEAQLEKSRLLSDRFSAERPKGSFSTLEIQRTEQGDSAMYLCASSLALRGAGDTQYFGPGTRLTVL.

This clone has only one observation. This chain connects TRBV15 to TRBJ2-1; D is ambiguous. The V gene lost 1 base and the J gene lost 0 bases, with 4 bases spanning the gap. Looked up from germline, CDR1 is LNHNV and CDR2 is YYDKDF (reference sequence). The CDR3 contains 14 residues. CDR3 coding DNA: TGTGCCACCAGCAGAGGGAGCTCCTACAATGAGCAGTTCTTC. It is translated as CATSRGSSYNEQFF.

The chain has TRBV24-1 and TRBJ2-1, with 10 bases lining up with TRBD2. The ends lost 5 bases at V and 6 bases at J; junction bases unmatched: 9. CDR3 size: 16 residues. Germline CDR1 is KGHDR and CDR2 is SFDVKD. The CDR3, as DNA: TGTGCCACCAGTGGTCCACTAGCGGGGCAGTTCAATGAGCAGTTCTTC. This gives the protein CATSGPLAGQFNEQFF.

CDR3 amino acids: CACQKGTVEKLFF. CDR3 coding DNA: TGTGCCTGTCAAAAGGGGACAGTGGAAAAACTGTTTTTT. The chain employs TRBV30 and TRBJ1-4; 7 bases are a match to TRBD1. With V trimmed by 6 bases and J by 8 bases, 9 bases remained unmatched. This CDR3 region has 13 residues. Germline values: CDR1 GTSNPN, CDR2 SVGIG (reference sequence).

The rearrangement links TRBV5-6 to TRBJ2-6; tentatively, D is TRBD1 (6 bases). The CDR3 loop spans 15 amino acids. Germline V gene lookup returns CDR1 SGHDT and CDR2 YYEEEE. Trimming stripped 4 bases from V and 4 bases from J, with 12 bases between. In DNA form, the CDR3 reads TGTGCCAGCAGCCCAACAGGGACAGGGGCCAACGTCCTGACTTTC. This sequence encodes CASSPTGTGANVLTF. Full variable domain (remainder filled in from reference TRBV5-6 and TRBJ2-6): DAGVTQSPTHLIKTRGQQVTLRCSPKSGHDTVSWYQQALGQGPQFIFQYYEEEERQRGNFPDRFSGHQFPNYSSELNVNALLLGDSALYLCASSPTGTGANVLTFGAGSRLTVL.